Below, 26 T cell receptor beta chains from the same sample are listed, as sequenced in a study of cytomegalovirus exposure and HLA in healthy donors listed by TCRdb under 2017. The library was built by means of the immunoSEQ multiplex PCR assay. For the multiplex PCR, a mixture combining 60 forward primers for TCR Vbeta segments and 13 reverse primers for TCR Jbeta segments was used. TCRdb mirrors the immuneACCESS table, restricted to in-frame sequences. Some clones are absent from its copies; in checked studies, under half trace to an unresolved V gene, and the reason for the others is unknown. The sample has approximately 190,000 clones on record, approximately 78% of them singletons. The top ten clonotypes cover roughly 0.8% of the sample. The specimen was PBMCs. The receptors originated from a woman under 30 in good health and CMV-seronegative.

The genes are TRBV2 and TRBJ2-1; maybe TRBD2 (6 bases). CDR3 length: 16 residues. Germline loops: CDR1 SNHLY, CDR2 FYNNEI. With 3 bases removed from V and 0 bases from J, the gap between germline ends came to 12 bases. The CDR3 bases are TGTGCCAGCAGTGATTTTTGGAGGGGCTCCTACAATGAGCAGTTCTTC. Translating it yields CASSDFWRGSYNEQFF.

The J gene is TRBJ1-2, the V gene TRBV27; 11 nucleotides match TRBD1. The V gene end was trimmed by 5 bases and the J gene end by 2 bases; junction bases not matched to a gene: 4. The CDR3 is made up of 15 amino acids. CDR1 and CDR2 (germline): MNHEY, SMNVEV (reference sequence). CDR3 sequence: CASSPRTGGNYGYTF. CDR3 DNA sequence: TGTGCCAGCAGTCCCCGGACAGGGGGCAACTATGGCTACACCTTC.

CDR3 DNA: TGTGCTAAACTACGCATGCACGAGGAAAAACTGTTTTTT. It specifies CAKLRMHEEKLFF. V is TRBV2 and J is TRBJ1-4; D gene unclear. The CDR3 runs to 13 residues. CDR1 is SNHLY, CDR2 FYNNEI, per germline.

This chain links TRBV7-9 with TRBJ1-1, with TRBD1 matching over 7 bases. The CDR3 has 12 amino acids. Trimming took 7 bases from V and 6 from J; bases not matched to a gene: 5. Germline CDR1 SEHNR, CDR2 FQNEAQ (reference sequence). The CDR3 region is CASNQGVPEAFF. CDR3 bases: TGTGCCAGCAACCAGGGGGTACCTGAAGCTTTCTTT.

The CDR3 reads CASSRLQGNQWSQHF. The CDR3 DNA reads TGTGCCAGCAGTCGATTACAGGGGAACCAATGGTCCCAGCATTTT. The chain links TRBV6-6 to TRBJ1-5; 7 nucleotides match TRBD1. V dropped 5 bases and J dropped 11; count of bases not matched to a gene: 15. CDR1 and CDR2 (germline): MNHNY, SVGAGI (reference sequence). The CDR3 has 15 amino acids.

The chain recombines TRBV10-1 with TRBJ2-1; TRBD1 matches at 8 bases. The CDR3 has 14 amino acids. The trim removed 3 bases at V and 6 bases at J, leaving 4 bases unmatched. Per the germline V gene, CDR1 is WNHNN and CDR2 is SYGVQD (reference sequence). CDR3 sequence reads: CASSDQGAGNEQFF. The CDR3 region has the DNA TGCGCCAGCAGTGATCAGGGGGCAGGCAATGAGCAGTTCTTC.

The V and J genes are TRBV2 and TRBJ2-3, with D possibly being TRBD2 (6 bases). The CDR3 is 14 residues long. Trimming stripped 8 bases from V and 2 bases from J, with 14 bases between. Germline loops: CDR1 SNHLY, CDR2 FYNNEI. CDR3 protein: CASALAVFTDTQYF. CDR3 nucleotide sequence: TGTGCCAGCGCGTTAGCGGTTTTCACAGATACGCAGTATTTT.

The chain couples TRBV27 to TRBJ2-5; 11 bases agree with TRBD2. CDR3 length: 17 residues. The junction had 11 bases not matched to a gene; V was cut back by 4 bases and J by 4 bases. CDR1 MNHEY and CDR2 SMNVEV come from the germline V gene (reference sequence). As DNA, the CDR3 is TGTGCCAGCAGTTCGCAACTAGCGGGAGCCCTCTTAGAGACCCAGTACTTC. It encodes CASSSQLAGALLETQYF.

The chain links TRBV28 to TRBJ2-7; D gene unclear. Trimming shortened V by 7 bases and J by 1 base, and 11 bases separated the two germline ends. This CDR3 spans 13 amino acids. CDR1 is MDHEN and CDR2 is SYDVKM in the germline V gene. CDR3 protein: CASTLPGSYEQYF. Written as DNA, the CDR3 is TGTGCCAGCACCCTCCCAGGTTCCTACGAGCAGTACTTC.

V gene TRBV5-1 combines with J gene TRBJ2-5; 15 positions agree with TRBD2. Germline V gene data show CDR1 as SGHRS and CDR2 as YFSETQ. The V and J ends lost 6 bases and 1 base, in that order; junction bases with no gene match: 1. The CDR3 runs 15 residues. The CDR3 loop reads CASTGLAGGQETQYF. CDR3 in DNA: TGCGCCAGCACGGGACTAGCGGGGGGCCAAGAGACCCAGTACTTC.

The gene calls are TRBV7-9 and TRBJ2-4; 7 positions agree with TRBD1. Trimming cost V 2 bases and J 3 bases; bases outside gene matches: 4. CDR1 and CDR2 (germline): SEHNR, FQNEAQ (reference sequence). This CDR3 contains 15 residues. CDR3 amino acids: CASSLWDSGKNIQYF. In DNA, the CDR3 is TGTGCCAGCAGCTTATGGGACAGCGGCAAAAACATTCAGTACTTC.

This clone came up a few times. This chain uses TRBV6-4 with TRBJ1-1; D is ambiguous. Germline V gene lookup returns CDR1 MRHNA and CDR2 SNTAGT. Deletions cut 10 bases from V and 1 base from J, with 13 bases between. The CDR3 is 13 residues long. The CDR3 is CAMGRVKNTEAFF. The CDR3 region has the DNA TGTGCCATGGGGAGGGTAAAGAACACTGAAGCTTTCTTT.

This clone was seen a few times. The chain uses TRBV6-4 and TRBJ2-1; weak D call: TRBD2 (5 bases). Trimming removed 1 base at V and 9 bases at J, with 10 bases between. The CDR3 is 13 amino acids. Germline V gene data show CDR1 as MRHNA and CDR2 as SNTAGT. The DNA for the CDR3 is TGTGCCAGCAGTGACTTTCTGGGGAGTGAGCAGTTCTTC. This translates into CASSDFLGSEQFF.

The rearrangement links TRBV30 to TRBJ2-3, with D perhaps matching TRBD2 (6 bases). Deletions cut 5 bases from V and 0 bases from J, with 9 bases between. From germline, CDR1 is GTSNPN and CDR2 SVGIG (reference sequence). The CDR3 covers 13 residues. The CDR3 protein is CAWGTYSTDTQYF. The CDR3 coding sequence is TGTGCCTGGGGGACTTATAGCACAGATACGCAGTATTTT.

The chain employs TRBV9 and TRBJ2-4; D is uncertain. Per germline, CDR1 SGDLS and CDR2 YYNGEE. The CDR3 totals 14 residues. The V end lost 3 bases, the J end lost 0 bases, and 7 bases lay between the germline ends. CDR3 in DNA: TGTGCCAGCAGCGGACACTTAGCCAAAAACATTCAGTACTTC. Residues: CASSGHLAKNIQYF.

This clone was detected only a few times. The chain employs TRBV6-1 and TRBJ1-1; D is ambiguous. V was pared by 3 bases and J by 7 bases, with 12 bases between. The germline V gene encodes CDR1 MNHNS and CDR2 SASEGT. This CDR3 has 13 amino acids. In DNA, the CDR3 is TGTGCCAGCAGTGAGGGAGAAACAGTTGAAGCTTTCTTT. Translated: CASSEGETVEAFF.

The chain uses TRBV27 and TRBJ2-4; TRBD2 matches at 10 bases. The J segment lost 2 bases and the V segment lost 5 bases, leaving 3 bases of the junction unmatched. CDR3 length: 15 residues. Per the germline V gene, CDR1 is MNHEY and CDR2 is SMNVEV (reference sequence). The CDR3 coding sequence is TGTGCCAGCAGTCCTAGCGGGAGTACCAAAAACATTCAGTACTTC. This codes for CASSPSGSTKNIQYF.

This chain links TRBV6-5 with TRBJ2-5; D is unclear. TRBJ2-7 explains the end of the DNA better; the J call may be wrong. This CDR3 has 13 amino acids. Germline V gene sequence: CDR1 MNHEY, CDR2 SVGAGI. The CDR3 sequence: CASRYSRSYEQYF. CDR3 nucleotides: TGTGCCAGCAGGTACAGCCGCTCCTACGAGCAGTACTTC.

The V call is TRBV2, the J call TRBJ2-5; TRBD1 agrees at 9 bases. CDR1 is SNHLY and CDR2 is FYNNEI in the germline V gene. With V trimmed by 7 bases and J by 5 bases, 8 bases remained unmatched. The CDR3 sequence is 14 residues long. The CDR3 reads CASTQLGQGETQYF. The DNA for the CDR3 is TGTGCCAGCACCCAACTCGGACAGGGGGAGACCCAGTACTTC.

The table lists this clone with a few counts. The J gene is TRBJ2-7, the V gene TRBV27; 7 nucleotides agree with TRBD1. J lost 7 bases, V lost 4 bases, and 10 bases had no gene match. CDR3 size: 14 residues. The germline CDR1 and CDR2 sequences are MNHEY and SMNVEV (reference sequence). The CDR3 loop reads CASSSQGYGGEQYF. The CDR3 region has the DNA TGTGCCAGCAGTTCACAGGGGTATGGGGGTGAGCAGTACTTC.

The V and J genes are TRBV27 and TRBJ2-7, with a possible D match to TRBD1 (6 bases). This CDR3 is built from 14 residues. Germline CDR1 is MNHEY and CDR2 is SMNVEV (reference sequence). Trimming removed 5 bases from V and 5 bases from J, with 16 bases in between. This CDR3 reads CASSTWTDSNEQYF. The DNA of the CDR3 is TGTGCCAGCAGTACTTGGACAGATTCTAACGAGCAGTACTTC.

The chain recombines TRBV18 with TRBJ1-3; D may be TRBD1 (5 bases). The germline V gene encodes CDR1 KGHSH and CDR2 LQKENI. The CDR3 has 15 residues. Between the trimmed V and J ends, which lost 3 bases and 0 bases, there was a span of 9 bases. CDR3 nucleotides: TGTGCCAGCTCACCGGGGGGATCCTCTGGAAACACCATATATTTT. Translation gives CASSPGGSSGNTIYF. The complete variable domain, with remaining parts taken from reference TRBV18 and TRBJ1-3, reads NAGVMQNPRHLVRRRGQEARLRCSPMKGHSHVYWYRQLPEEGLKFMVYLQKENIIDESGMPKERFSAEFPKEGPSILRIQQVVRGDSAAYFCASSPGGSSGNTIYFGEGSWLTVV.

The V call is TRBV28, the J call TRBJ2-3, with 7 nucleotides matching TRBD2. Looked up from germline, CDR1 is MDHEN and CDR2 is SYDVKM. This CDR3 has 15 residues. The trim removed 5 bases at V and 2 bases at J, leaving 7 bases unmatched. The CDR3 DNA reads TGTGCCAGCAGTGAACCCGGGAGGACCACAGATACGCAGTATTTT. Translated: CASSEPGRTTDTQYF.

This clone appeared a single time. CDR3 protein: CASSQDRDSYNEQFF. The DNA of the CDR3 is TGTGCCAGCAGTCAGGACAGGGACTCCTACAATGAGCAGTTCTTC. The rearrangement links TRBV6-7 to TRBJ2-1; 8 bases fit TRBD1. TRBV6-7 falls under the ORF class, with uncertain function. The CDR3 loop spans 15 amino acids. Unmatched junction bases numbered 3, after V lost 5 bases and J lost 0 bases.

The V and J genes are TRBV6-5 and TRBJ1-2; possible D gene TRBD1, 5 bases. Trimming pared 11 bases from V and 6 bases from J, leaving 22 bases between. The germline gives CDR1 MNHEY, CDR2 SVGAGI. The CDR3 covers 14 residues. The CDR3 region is CASTGRRAANGYTF. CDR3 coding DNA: TGTGCCTCGACCGGGCGCAGGGCCGCAAATGGCTACACCTTC.

The CDR3 here is CASSDIGTATNEKLFF. The CDR3 nucleotides read TGTGCCAGCAGTGATATAGGGACAGCAACTAATGAAAAACTGTTTTTT. This chain links TRBV6-1 with TRBJ1-4, with 7 positions matching TRBD1. The junction had 4 bases not matched to a gene; V was cut back by 3 bases and J by 0 bases. From germline, CDR1 is MNHNS and CDR2 SASEGT. The CDR3 covers 16 residues.